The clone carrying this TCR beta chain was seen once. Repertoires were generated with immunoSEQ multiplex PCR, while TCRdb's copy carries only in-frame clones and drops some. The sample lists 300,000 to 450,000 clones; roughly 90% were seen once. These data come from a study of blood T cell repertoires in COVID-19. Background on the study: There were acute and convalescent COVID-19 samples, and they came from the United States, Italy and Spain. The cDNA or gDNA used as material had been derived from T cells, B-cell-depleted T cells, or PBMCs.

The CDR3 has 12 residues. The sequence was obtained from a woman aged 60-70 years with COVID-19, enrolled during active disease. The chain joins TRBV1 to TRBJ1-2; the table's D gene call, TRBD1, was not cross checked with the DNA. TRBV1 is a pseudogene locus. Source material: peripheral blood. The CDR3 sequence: CTSSQETVKDTF. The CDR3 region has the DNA TGCACCAGCAGCCAAGAGACAGTGAAGGACACCTTC.